The clone carrying this TCR beta chain was counted ten times or more. From the RT-PCR reads, TCRdb called clonotypes with MiXCR, one entry per CDR3 protein. Altogether about 700,000 distinct CDR3 sequences are present, over 12% being singletons, with the ten largest covering 3.6%. Looked up from germline, CDR1 is LGHNA and CDR2 is YNFKEQ. This CDR3 comprises 16 residues. The V and J ends lost 0 bases and 0 bases respectively, with 9 bases between them. The sequenced sample was memory CD4+ T cells from blood. The chain recombines TRBV4-2 with TRBJ1-3; no clear D. The TCR was taken from a female donor in good health, serving as a healthy control. For the CDR3, the DNA is TGTGCCAGCAGCCAAGACGGCGGGGTCTCTGGAAACACCATATATTTT. Its translation is CASSQDGGVSGNTIYF.